This T cell receptor beta chain came from a study of blood T cell repertoires in COVID-19. Looking at the study overall: Some COVID-19 samples were acute and others convalescent; all came from the United States, Italy and Spain. From T cells, B-cell-depleted T cells, or PBMCs came the material, which was cDNA or gDNA.

Under the authors' procedure: Estimation of nucleated cell counts was performed using reference gene primer amplification. Sequencing was performed with immunoSEQ multiplex PCR; in TCRdb, only in-frame clones are kept and a portion is missing. Clone size and V and J calls were adopted from that table, with D and trimming inferred from the DNA. The table shows about 360,000 clones, with 80% to 90% occurring only once. CDR3 length equals 15 residues. The V and J ends lost 1 base and 4 bases, in that order; junction bases with no gene match: 6. The germline gives CDR1 LGHNA, CDR2 YSLEER. This TCR derives from a man aged 25-45 years with active or convalescent COVID-19. This rearrangement joins TRBV4-3 to TRBJ1-2; the match to TRBD1 covers 7 bases. The sample taken for sequencing was peripheral blood. CDR3 in amino acids: CASSQADREIYGYTF. The CDR3 region has the DNA TGCGCCAGCAGCCAAGCCGACAGGGAAATCTATGGCTACACCTTC.